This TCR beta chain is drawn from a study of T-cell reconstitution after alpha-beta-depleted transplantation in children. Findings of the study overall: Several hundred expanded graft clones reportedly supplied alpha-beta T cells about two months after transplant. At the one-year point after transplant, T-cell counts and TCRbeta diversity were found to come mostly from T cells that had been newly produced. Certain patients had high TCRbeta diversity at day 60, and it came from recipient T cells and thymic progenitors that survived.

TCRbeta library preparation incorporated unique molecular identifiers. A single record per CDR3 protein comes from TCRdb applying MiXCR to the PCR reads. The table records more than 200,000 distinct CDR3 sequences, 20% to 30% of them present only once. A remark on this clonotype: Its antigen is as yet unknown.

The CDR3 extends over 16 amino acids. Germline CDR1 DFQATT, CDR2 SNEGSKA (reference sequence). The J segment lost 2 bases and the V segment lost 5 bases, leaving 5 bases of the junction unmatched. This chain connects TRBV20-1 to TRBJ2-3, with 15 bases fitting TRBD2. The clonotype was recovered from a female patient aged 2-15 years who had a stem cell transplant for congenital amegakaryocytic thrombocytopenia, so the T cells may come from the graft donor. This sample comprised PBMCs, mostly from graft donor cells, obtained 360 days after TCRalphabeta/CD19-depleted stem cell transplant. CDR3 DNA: TGCAGTGCTGACGGGACTAGCGGGGGGATCACAGATACGCAGTATTTT. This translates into CSADGTSGGITDTQYF.